This paragraph reports one T cell receptor beta chain. The antigen remains undetermined. These data originate in a study of shared clonotypes between healthy human individuals. Study-wide background: A couple of women and a few men aged 18 to 49 made up the donors.

In the source study's methods: Owing to the provision of junction-only sequences devoid of quality scores by immunoSEQ, filtering differed. This table comes from immunoSEQ multiplex PCR, and its TCRdb copy is limited to in-frame clones, with some not included. V and J calls and clone size are as listed in that table; D and trimming were resolved from the DNA. The data show about 2.1 million clones, with 90% to 95% seen just once and approximately 1.6% held by the top ten. This CDR3 region has 14 residues. The V gene's germline CDR1 is MGHRA and CDR2 YSYEKL. Trimming removed 3 bases at V and 4 bases at J, with 13 bases between. Study results and caveats: Memory subsets had estimated richness that was generally smaller than that of naive subsets. Rarefaction curves obtained for sorted subsets showed sequencing incomplete despite large depth.

In the naive CD8 group, cells lacked CD45RO and were positively selected for CCR7, so terminally differentiated effector memory CD45RA+ cells were left out. The sequenced material came from naive CD8+ T cells from PBMCs. The genes are TRBV4-1 and TRBJ2-7; D may be TRBD2 (5 bases). The clonotype comes from a man aged 18 to 35 in good health. Some clones in this sample may be carry-over from other donors' samples. CDR3 nucleotide sequence: TGCGCCAGCAGCCACACTAGACAAACATACGAGCAGTACTTC. The encoded protein is CASSHTRQTYEQYF.